Listed here are 28 T cell receptor beta chains from one sample, sequenced in a study of identical twins. TCRdb re-analysed the 5' RACE reads in MiXCR, keeping a single row per CDR3 protein. The table includes about 520,000 distinct CDR3 sequences, under 25% detected once. The data were also submitted as part of a second study, on T cells expressing NK-cell markers.

Sequenced sample: CD4+ T cells sorted from blood. The source of these receptors is a woman aged 18-30 years in good health.

The chain is built from TRBV11-2 and TRBJ2-2; D is unclear. Trimming shortened V by 6 bases and J by 6 bases, and 8 bases separated the two germline ends. Germline V CDR1 and CDR2: SGHAT, FQNNGV. The CDR3 is 12 amino acids. The CDR3 here is CASSRSPGELFF. The CDR3 coding sequence is TGTGCCAGCAGTCGAAGTCCCGGGGAGCTGTTTTTT.

This clonotype was observed a few times. The V call is TRBV20-1, the J call TRBJ2-1; no definite D call. V lost 0 bases and J lost 7, with 10 bases in between. The CDR3 totals 13 residues. The germline V gene encodes CDR1 DFQATT and CDR2 SNEGSKA (reference sequence). The chain's CDR3 is CSARDSSENEQFF. CDR3 DNA sequence: TGCAGTGCTAGAGATTCGTCAGAGAATGAGCAGTTCTTC.

The sample holds a few counts of this clonotype. The genes are TRBV5-1 and TRBJ2-7, with D tentatively TRBD2 (6 bases). The CDR3 contains 16 residues. Germline V gene data show CDR1 as SGHRS and CDR2 as YFSETQ. V was shortened by 6 bases and J by 5 bases, with 24 bases between the two germline ends. The CDR3 protein is CASTPRDSGLLHEQYF. CDR3 bases: TGCGCCAGCACCCCCAGGGATAGCGGACTTCTCCACGAGCAGTACTTC. Drawing the rest from reference TRBV5-1 and TRBJ2-7, the complete variable domain is KAGVTQTPRYLIKTRGQQVTLSCSPISGHRSVSWYQQTPGQGLQFLFEYFSETQRNKGNFPGRFSGRQFSNSRSEMNVSTLELGDSALYLCASTPRDSGLLHEQYFGPGTRLTVT.

The rearrangement links TRBV5-1 to TRBJ2-4; either TRBD1 or TRBD2 may fit D (5 bases each). From germline, CDR1 is SGHRS and CDR2 YFSETQ. The germline V and J ends were trimmed by 3 bases and 5 bases, with 18 bases remaining between them. The CDR3 is 16 residues long. The CDR3 sequence: CASSSFLRGSQNIQYF. The CDR3 coding sequence is TGCGCCAGCAGCTCTTTCCTGAGGGGTAGCCAAAACATTCAGTACTTC.

In this sample, this clonotype turned up a few times. The rearrangement joins TRBV6-2 or TRBV6-3 to TRBJ2-5, with a tentative D call TRBD2 (6 bases). Germline V gene lookup returns CDR1 MNHEY and CDR2 SVGEGT. V was trimmed by 2 bases and J by 1 base, leaving 14 bases between them. The CDR3 has 16 residues. The chain's CDR3 is CASSYGGGLFQETQYF. The CDR3, as DNA: TGTGCCAGCAGTTACGGCGGTGGACTATTCCAAGAGACCCAGTACTTC.

The V call is TRBV12-3 or TRBV12-4, the J call TRBJ1-2; D unresolved. Trimming removed 6 bases at V and 4 bases at J, with 15 bases between. The CDR3 spans 14 residues. CDR3 sequence: CASRPDMLGYGYTF. Written as DNA, the CDR3 is TGTGCCAGCAGACCCGACATGTTAGGCTATGGCTACACCTTC.

This sequence joins TRBV30 and TRBJ1-1; possibly TRBD1 for D (5 bases). Trimming shortened V by 0 bases and J by 4 bases, and 21 bases separated the two germline ends. Germline lookup yields CDR1 GTSNPN and CDR2 SVGIG (reference sequence). CDR3 length: 17 amino acids. CDR3 nucleotides: TGTGCCTGGAGTGTCCTCCCGGGGCGAGGGATGGGCACTGAAGCTTTCTTT. It specifies CAWSVLPGRGMGTEAFF.

The chain joins TRBV6-2 or TRBV6-3 to TRBJ2-1, with 10 bases fitting TRBD2. Unmatched junction bases numbered 7, after V lost 8 bases and J lost 3 bases. The CDR3 is 15 residues long. Germline CDR1 MNHEY, CDR2 SVGEGT. Written as DNA, the CDR3 is TGTGCCAGCTCCCCCTGGACTAGCGGCTACAATGAGCAGTTCTTC. This sequence encodes CASSPWTSGYNEQFF.

This clonotype has more than one count but fewer than ten. The chain links TRBV6-2 or TRBV6-3 to TRBJ2-3, with no clear D. The CDR3 consists of 12 residues. Between the trimmed V and J ends, which lost 2 bases and 7 bases, there was a span of 7 bases. The germline gives CDR1 MNHEY, CDR2 SVGEGT. CDR3 bases: TGTGCCAGCAGTTACGAACCTTATACGCAGTATTTT. It specifies CASSYEPYTQYF.

This clonotype was counted between two and nine times. The chain couples TRBV5-6 to TRBJ2-1; 9 bases map to TRBD1. This CDR3 is 16 amino acids long. Germline V gives CDR1 SGHDT, CDR2 YYEEEE. V was clipped by 1 base and J by 6 bases; unmatched bases: 8. The CDR3 DNA follows: TGTGCCAGCAGCTTGCCCGGGACAGGGATCCTCAATGAGCAGTTCTTC. It yields the protein CASSLPGTGILNEQFF.

This clonotype has only a few counts. The V and J genes are TRBV27 and TRBJ2-3; TRBD2 matches at 8 bases. This CDR3 comprises 15 residues. Germline CDR1 and CDR2: MNHEY and SMNVEV (reference sequence). The ends lost 7 bases at V and 4 bases at J; junction bases unmatched: 10. The CDR3 DNA reads as TGTGCCAGCAAAAACCCCACTAGCGGTGCAGATACGCAGTATTTT. It encodes CASKNPTSGADTQYF.

This clonotype was counted between two and nine times. The chain uses TRBV29-1 and TRBJ2-3; 9 nucleotides agree with TRBD1. CDR1 and CDR2 (germline): SQVTM, ANQGSEA. Unmatched junction bases numbered 7, after V lost 5 bases and J lost 4 bases. CDR3 length equals 14 residues. For the CDR3, the DNA is TGCAGCGTTATCGGACAGGGGCTACCAGATACGCAGTATTTT. It codes for CSVIGQGLPDTQYF.

This clonotype occurred many times. This chain connects TRBV12-3 or TRBV12-4 to TRBJ2-3; 9 bases map to TRBD2. J lost 11 bases, V lost 8 bases, and 11 bases had no gene match. The CDR3 runs 13 residues. CDR3 region: CASLPGREGRQYF. The CDR3 DNA follows: TGTGCCAGCCTCCCTGGGCGGGAGGGCCGGCAGTATTTT.

The chain uses TRBV27 and TRBJ2-2, with 7 nucleotides matching TRBD1. Germline V gene sequence: CDR1 MNHEY, CDR2 SMNVEV (reference sequence). This CDR3 has 14 residues. The V and J ends lost 3 bases and 3 bases, in that order; junction bases with no gene match: 1. CDR3 coding DNA: TGTGCCAGCAGTTTCCAGGGGGACACCGGGGAGCTGTTTTTT. Its protein is CASSFQGDTGELFF.

The chain has TRBV12-3 or TRBV12-4 and TRBJ2-7; D gene uncertain. The CDR3 sequence is 11 residues long. Trimming removed 3 bases from V and 7 bases from J, with 7 bases in between. The CDR3 loop is CASSFGVEQYF. The CDR3, as DNA: TGTGCCAGCAGTTTTGGGGTAGAGCAGTACTTC.

There are many counts of this clonotype. The V call is TRBV20-1, the J call TRBJ2-7; the D gene is possibly TRBD2 (6 bases). The V gene's germline CDR1 is DFQATT and CDR2 SNEGSKA (reference sequence). The CDR3 extends over 14 amino acids. Trimming took 4 bases from V and 2 from J, leaving 15 bases between them. CDR3 DNA sequence: TGCAGTGCTATCTCGGAGGGGCGGACCTACGAGCAGTACTTC. It specifies CSAISEGRTYEQYF.

This clonotype has just a few counts. The genes are TRBV20-1 and TRBJ2-3; no firm D call. V was clipped by 2 bases and J by 7 bases, with 16 bases between them. This CDR3 comprises 14 residues. Germline CDR1 reads DFQATT; CDR2 reads SNEGSKA (reference sequence). CDR3: CSARNPITWNTQYF. In DNA, the CDR3 is TGCAGTGCTAGAAACCCTATTACGTGGAATACGCAGTATTTT.

The chain carries TRBV7-2 and TRBJ2-1, with 11 positions matching TRBD2. Germline V lookup: CDR1 SGHTA, CDR2 FQGNSA. The CDR3 has 16 residues. Trimming at V came to 4 bases and at J to 7 bases, leaving 9 bases not matched to a gene. Written as DNA, the CDR3 is TGTGCCAGCAGCTCAATAGCACTAGCGGGAGCTAATGAGCAGTTCTTC. Residues: CASSSIALAGANEQFF.

The rearrangement links TRBV6-4 to TRBJ2-6; unclear D gene. CDR3 length: 15 residues. The ends were cut back, 2 bases at V and 0 bases at J, with 5 bases in the middle. Germline V gives CDR1 MRHNA, CDR2 SNTAGT. The CDR3 loop is CASSDRTSGANVLTF. CDR3 DNA sequence: TGTGCCAGCAGTGACAGGACCTCTGGGGCCAACGTCCTGACTTTC.

This clonotype was counted at least ten times. The rearrangement joins TRBV7-9 to TRBJ1-6; D may be TRBD1 (6 bases). Germline CDR1 and CDR2: SEHNR and FQNEAQ (reference sequence). V lost 5 bases and J 7 bases, leaving 12 bases between the germline ends. The CDR3 extends over 14 amino acids. This chain's CDR3 is CASSADGQNSPLHF. The CDR3 DNA follows: TGTGCCAGCAGCGCCGACGGACAGAATTCACCCCTCCACTTT. The full variable domain, completed using reference TRBV7-9 and TRBJ1-6, is DTGVSQNPRHKITKRGQNVTFRCDPISEHNRLYWYRQTLGQGPEFLTYFQNEAQLEKSRLLSDRFSAERPKGSFSTLEIQRTEQGDSAMYLCASSADGQNSPLHFGNGTRLTVT.

The chain carries TRBV20-1 and TRBJ2-1; weak D call: TRBD1 (6 bases). Per the germline V gene, CDR1 is DFQATT and CDR2 is SNEGSKA (reference sequence). The length of the CDR3 is 15 residues. Trimming removed 0 bases from V and 5 bases from J, with 14 bases in between. DNA for the CDR3: TGCAGTGCTAGAGACCCGGCAGGGGTACACAATGAGCAGTTCTTC. Its protein is CSARDPAGVHNEQFF.

The rearrangement uses TRBV7-8 and TRBJ2-7; 10 bases are a match to TRBD2. Unmatched junction bases numbered 10, after V lost 2 bases and J lost 6 bases. The V gene's germline CDR1 is SGHVS and CDR2 FQNEAQ. This CDR3 is built from 16 residues. For the CDR3, the DNA is TGTGCCAGCAGCTTAAGGGGGAGCGGGGGGGCCGTCGAGCAGTACTTC. It translates to CASSLRGSGGAVEQYF.

The chain uses TRBV20-1 and TRBJ2-7; no definite D call. This CDR3 region has 12 residues. The germline V gene has CDR1 DFQATT and CDR2 SNEGSKA (reference sequence). Trimming left V 5 bases short and J 3 bases short, with 11 bases between. DNA for the CDR3: TGCAGTGCTCGGCAAAGGAACTACGAGCAGTACTTC. As protein: CSARQRNYEQYF.

The V call is TRBV20-1, the J call TRBJ2-5; no reliable D call. From germline, CDR1 is DFQATT and CDR2 SNEGSKA (reference sequence). The CDR3 contains 13 residues. V dropped 1 base and J dropped 7 bases, with 13 bases sitting between them. The DNA of the CDR3 is TGCAGTGCTAGAGGAGGTTCGATGGGGACCCAGTACTTC. This gives the protein CSARGGSMGTQYF.

This clonotype was counted only a few times. The gene calls are TRBV6-1 and TRBJ2-7; perhaps TRBD2 as D (6 bases). V shed 6 bases and J shed 5 bases, with 17 bases lying between them. This CDR3 has 14 amino acids. CDR1 MNHNS and CDR2 SASEGT come from the germline V gene. The CDR3 bases are TGTGCCAGCAGGCGGGGAAAGGGAATCCACGAGCAGTACTTC. This translates into CASRRGKGIHEQYF.

This clonotype was seen many times. The chain carries TRBV5-1 and TRBJ1-1, with D unclear. Germline CDR1 and CDR2: SGHRS and YFSETQ. Trimming stripped 0 bases from V and 1 base from J, with 7 bases between. The CDR3 sequence is 14 residues long. CDR3 sequence reads: CASSLDRGNTEAFF. The CDR3, as DNA: TGCGCCAGCAGCTTGGATCGGGGGAACACTGAAGCTTTCTTT.

The table lists this clonotype with many counts. The chain employs TRBV5-1 and TRBJ2-1; D may be TRBD1 or TRBD2 (6 bases each). Germline values: CDR1 SGHRS, CDR2 YFSETQ. The germline V and J ends were trimmed by 5 bases and 8 bases, with 17 bases remaining between them. The CDR3 sequence is 14 residues long. As DNA, the CDR3 is TGCGCCAGCAGGTACACAGGGAGGTTTGATGAGCAGTTCTTC. It encodes CASRYTGRFDEQFF.

In this sample, this clonotype turned up a few times. V and J are TRBV5-5 and TRBJ2-1; D not resolved. CDR3 size: 15 residues. V was clipped by 4 bases and J by 0 bases, with 11 bases between them. Germline V gene lookup returns CDR1 SGHKS and CDR2 YYEKEE (reference sequence). The CDR3 sequence: CASSPGGDSYNEQFF. CDR3 DNA: TGTGCCAGCAGCCCTGGCGGAGACTCCTACAATGAGCAGTTCTTC.